The present T cell receptor (beta chain) was sequenced within a study of T cells of healthy individuals. Germline V gene lookup returns CDR1 SGHRS and CDR2 YFSETQ. The CDR3 totals 14 residues. The ends lost 7 bases at V and 4 bases at J; junction bases unmatched: 10. One entry per CDR3 protein results from TCRdb running MiXCR on the 5' RACE reads. The sample contains some 82,000 distinct CDR3 sequences, roughly 5.1% of which appear only once. The chain recombines TRBV5-1 with TRBJ1-1; 7 bases are a match to TRBD1. The origin of this receptor is a female donor in good health. For the CDR3, the DNA is TGCGCCAGCGCGGTCCGACAGGGAAGCACTGAAGCTTTCTTT. Translated: CASAVRQGSTEAFF.